This entry lists 3 T cell receptor beta chains sequenced from one sample in a study of blood T cells in healthy people across ages. Together with a sample-barcoded 5' primer, a J-beta primer mix was included in a second PCR lasting about 7 to 11 cycles. TCRdb reprocessed the 5' RACE reads with MiXCR, giving one entry per CDR3 protein. Of some 800,000 distinct CDR3 sequences listed, under 45% were seen once; the top ten hold roughly 19%. The specimen sequenced was blood. Receptors originate from a man in his sixties in good health.

The CDR3 here is CASSPSFSYEQYF. In DNA form, the CDR3 reads TGTGCCAGCAGTCCCAGTTTCTCCTACGAGCAGTACTTC. V usage is TRBV6-2 or TRBV6-3 and J usage is TRBJ2-7; D remains ambiguous. Trimming took 5 bases from V and 0 from J, leaving 8 bases between them. Looked up from germline, CDR1 is MNHEY and CDR2 is SVGEGT. This CDR3 has 13 amino acids.

This CDR3 reads CASSAPLTSGFTDTQYF. CDR3 in DNA: TGTGCCAGCAGCGCCCCCCTGACTAGCGGGTTTACAGATACGCAGTATTTT. V gene TRBV7-2 combines with J gene TRBJ2-3, with TRBD2 identical over 10 bases. The CDR3 loop spans 17 amino acids. Germline CDR1 is SGHTA and CDR2 is FQGNSA. Trimming cost V 5 bases and J 3 bases; bases outside gene matches: 11.

This clonotype was detected only a few times. The V gene is TRBV11-3, the J gene TRBJ2-4, with 8 nucleotides matching TRBD2. The J call is doubtful: the DNA matches TRBJ2-7 better. This CDR3 is 14 amino acids long. Germline loops: CDR1 SGHNT, CDR2 YENEEA. The CDR3 DNA is TGTGCCAGCAGCTCAAACCCGGGACTAGGCGAGCAGTACTTC. Protein sequence: CASSSNPGLGEQYF.